The next 13 T cell receptor beta chains were all read from a single sample in a study of identical twins. Using its own MiXCR run on the 5' RACE reads, TCRdb lists one record per CDR3 protein. The sample consists of approximately 890,000 distinct CDR3 sequences, approximately 13% of them appearing once. This sample was shared with a second study, whose subject was yellow fever vaccine responses in identical twins.

Source material: PBMCs. The receptors were gathered from a young woman in good health.

This chain uses TRBV5-5 with TRBJ2-7; no definite D call. V lost 1 base and J lost 2, with 13 bases in between. This CDR3 contains 15 residues. Per germline, CDR1 SGHKS and CDR2 YYEKEE (reference sequence). CDR3 in amino acids: CASSLSQDPTYEQYF. The CDR3 bases are TGTGCCAGCAGCTTGAGTCAGGACCCTACCTACGAGCAGTACTTC.

This clonotype was detected a few times. The V gene is TRBV3-1, the J gene TRBJ2-1, with 8 bases aligning to TRBD1. Unmatched junction bases numbered 12, after V lost 4 bases and J lost 7 bases. This CDR3 contains 16 residues. The V gene's germline CDR1 is LGHDT and CDR2 YNNKEL (reference sequence). CDR3 protein: CASSRWGGRGLNEQFF. In DNA, the CDR3 is TGTGCCAGCAGCCGATGGGGAGGCAGGGGGCTGAATGAGCAGTTCTTC.

This chain connects TRBV20-1 to TRBJ2-2, with 7 positions matching TRBD1. Germline CDR1 and CDR2: DFQATT and SNEGSKA (reference sequence). The CDR3 length is 14 residues. V was pared by 6 bases and J by 7 bases, with 11 bases of the junction left unmatched. CDR3 residues: CSADRRVLHGELFF. The CDR3 DNA sequence: TGCAGTGCGGACAGGCGGGTACTGCACGGGGAGCTGTTTTTT.

This chain uses TRBV24-1 with TRBJ2-1; 7 bases are a match to TRBD1. This CDR3 contains 16 residues. With V trimmed by 7 bases and J by 0 bases, 8 bases remained unmatched. CDR1 KGHDR and CDR2 SFDVKD come from the germline V gene. The CDR3 DNA follows: TGTGCCACCAGCGAAGCCGGGACAGTCTCCTACAATGAGCAGTTCTTC. Amino acids: CATSEAGTVSYNEQFF.

The chain links TRBV28 to TRBJ1-5, with D perhaps TRBD1 (5 bases). The CDR3 totals 11 residues. Trimming removed 5 bases from V and 10 bases from J, with 9 bases in between. Germline CDR1 is MDHEN and CDR2 is SYDVKM. The CDR3 region has the DNA TGTGCCAGCAGTCATGGGGGTCCCCAGCATTTT. Translated, it gives CASSHGGPQHF.

The V gene is TRBV28, the J gene TRBJ1-2; D is uncertain. Per the germline V gene, CDR1 is MDHEN and CDR2 is SYDVKM. This CDR3 has 16 amino acids. V lost 1 base and J lost 1, with 13 bases in between. The CDR3 loop is CASSLSYARLNYGYTF. CDR3 DNA: TGTGCCAGCAGTTTATCGTACGCGCGGCTTAACTATGGCTACACCTTC.

The chain combines TRBV28 with TRBJ2-7; the D call may be TRBD1 or TRBD2 (5 bases each). Germline V gives CDR1 MDHEN, CDR2 SYDVKM. V was cut by 3 bases and J by 6 bases, with 9 bases left in between. The CDR3 has 12 residues. DNA for the CDR3: TGTGCCAGCAGTTTGGGACGGGCCGAGCAGTACTTC. Its protein product is CASSLGRAEQYF.

V is TRBV11-2 and J is TRBJ2-7; 15 bases align to TRBD2. V was pared by 6 bases and J by 6 bases, with 6 bases of the junction left unmatched. In germline, CDR1 is SGHAT, CDR2 FQNNGV. This CDR3 contains 15 residues. CDR3 protein: CASSFGLAGGREQYV. The CDR3, as DNA: TGTGCCAGCAGTTTCGGACTAGCGGGGGGGCGCGAGCAGTACGTC.

This clonotype has more than one count but fewer than ten. This chain connects TRBV5-1 to TRBJ2-5, with 10 nucleotides matching TRBD2. V dropped 0 bases and J dropped 3; count of bases not matched to a gene: 14. This CDR3 comprises 19 residues. The germline V gene encodes CDR1 SGHRS and CDR2 YFSETQ. The CDR3 DNA follows: TGCGCCAGCAGCTTGGGCCTAGCGGGAGCCCTCCCGGGGGAAGAGACCCAGTACTTC. It translates to CASSLGLAGALPGEETQYF.

There are many counts of this clonotype. Relative to the germline gene, one junction end is altered; a read error may explain this. The rearrangement uses TRBV3-1 and TRBJ2-7, with D hard to call. CDR3 size: 13 residues. Germline values: CDR1 LGHDT, CDR2 YNNKEL (reference sequence). The CDR3 coding sequence is TGCGCCAGCAGCCAAGGACGGTCCTACGAGCAGTACTTC. Protein: CASSQGRSYEQYF.

The V and J genes are TRBV3-1 and TRBJ2-3, with 7 bases that match TRBD1. Germline CDR1 and CDR2: LGHDT and YNNKEL (reference sequence). This CDR3 region has 14 residues. With V trimmed by 4 bases and J by 8 bases, 9 bases remained unmatched. This CDR3 reads CASSRGEGAGTQYF. The CDR3 bases are TGTGCCAGCAGCCGAGGAGAGGGGGCAGGTACGCAGTATTTT.

This clonotype occurred a few times. This chain joins TRBV29-1 and TRBJ1-2, with D possibly matching TRBD1 (6 bases). Germline assignment: CDR1 SQVTM and CDR2 ANQGSEA. The ends were cut back, 2 bases at V and 8 bases at J, with 24 bases in the middle. The length of the CDR3 is 16 residues. The CDR3 sequence is CSVEMLVGHRAEGYTF. The CDR3 DNA sequence: TGCAGCGTTGAAATGTTGGTGGGACACCGAGCCGAAGGCTACACCTTC.

This clonotype occurred many times. The chain combines TRBV5-5 with TRBJ1-1; a weak D match, TRBD1 (6 bases). The CDR3 extends over 14 amino acids. The ends were cut back, 3 bases at V and 1 base at J, with 10 bases in the middle. Germline assignment: CDR1 SGHKS and CDR2 YYEKEE (reference sequence). CDR3 coding DNA: TGTGCCAGCAGCTGGGGGCCGGGGAACACTGAAGCTTTCTTT. Protein: CASSWGPGNTEAFF.